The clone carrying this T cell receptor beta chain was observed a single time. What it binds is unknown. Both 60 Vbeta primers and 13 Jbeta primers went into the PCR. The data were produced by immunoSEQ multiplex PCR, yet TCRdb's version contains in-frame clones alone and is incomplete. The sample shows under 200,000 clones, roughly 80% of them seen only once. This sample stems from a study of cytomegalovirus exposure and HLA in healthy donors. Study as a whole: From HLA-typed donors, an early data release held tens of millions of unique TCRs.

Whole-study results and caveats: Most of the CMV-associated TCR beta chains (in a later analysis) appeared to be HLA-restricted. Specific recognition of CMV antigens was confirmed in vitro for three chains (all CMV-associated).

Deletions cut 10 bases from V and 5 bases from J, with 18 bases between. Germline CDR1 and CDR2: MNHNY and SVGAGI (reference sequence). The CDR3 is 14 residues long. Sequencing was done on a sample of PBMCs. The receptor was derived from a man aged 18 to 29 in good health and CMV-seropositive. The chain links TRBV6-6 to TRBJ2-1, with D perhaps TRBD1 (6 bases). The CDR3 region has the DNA TGTGCCACCACGATACCAGACAGGAACAATGAGCAGTTCTTC. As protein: CATTIPDRNNEQFF.